This T cell receptor (beta chain) was captured in a study of blood T cell repertoires in COVID-19. Study information: Italy, Spain and the United States were the sources of the convalescent and acute COVID-19 samples. From T cells, B-cell-depleted T cells, or PBMCs came the material, which was cDNA or gDNA.

The V end was cut by 7 bases, the J end by 1 base, with 20 bases between. The CDR3 spans 17 residues. In germline, CDR1 is LNHDA, CDR2 SQIVND (reference sequence). Methods used by the authors: Counts of nucleated cells, estimated from reference gene primer amplification, were obtained. Some clones are missing from TCRdb's copy, which holds only in-frame ones; the method was immunoSEQ multiplex PCR. D and trimming come from the DNA, and the V and J calls and clone size come from that table. The sample yields roughly 68,000 clones, 85% to 90% seen once. The TCR comes from a woman aged 45-65 years with active COVID-19. The sequenced sample consisted of peripheral blood. This chain uses TRBV19 with TRBJ1-5; D remains ambiguous. CDR3 loop: CASNPTVGRISNQPQHF. The CDR3 nucleotides are TGTGCCAGTAACCCAACTGTGGGCAGGATCAGCAATCAGCCCCAGCATTTT.